The rows below give T cell receptor beta chains drawn from one sample of a study of T-cell reconstitution after alpha-beta-depleted transplantation in children. TCRdb itself ran the PCR reads through MiXCR, one entry per CDR3 protein. Of approximately 980,000 distinct CDR3 sequences listed, around 30% are singletons. The material was PBMCs, mostly from graft donor cells, obtained 360 days after TCRalphabeta/CD19-depleted stem cell transplant. These TCRs come from a boy younger than two who had a stem cell transplant for SCID, so the T cells may come from the graft donor. The CDR3 runs from the conserved cysteine through the conserved F or W. A D gene is named only where the DNA matches it firmly. Rows may omit the clone size; those that give it use once, few, many or a size class.

>TRBJ1-6|TRBV13|few|.|13
TGTGCCAGCAGCTTCGGGAGAAATTCACCCCTCCACTTT
CASSFGRNSPLHF
>TRBJ2-2|TRBV6-1|few|.|14
TGTGCCAGCAGTCCACCGGACTGGACCGGGGAGCTGTTTTTT
CASSPPDWTGELFF
>TRBJ2-5|TRBV9|once|TRBD1|19
TGTGCCAGCAGCGTAGAGCCCGGACAGGGGGGTTTGGGTTCAGAGACCCAGTACTTC
CASSVEPGQGGLGSETQYF
>TRBJ1-2|TRBV3-1|once|.|11
TGTGCCAGCAGCCGAGGATCGGACTACACCTTC
CASSRGSDYTF
>TRBJ2-3|TRBV20-1|.|.|13
TGCAGTGCTAGGGGCGACCACTGGGATACGCAGTATTTT
CSARGDHWDTQYF
>TRBJ1-1|TRBV7-9|.|.|14
TGTGCCAGCAGCTTAGTCCCCGAGGGCACTGAAGCTTTCTTT
CASSLVPEGTEAFF
>TRBJ1-1|TRBV30|.|.|13
TGTGCCTGGGCCGGGACGGCGAACACTGAAGCTTTCTTT
CAWAGTANTEAFF
>TRBJ1-1|TRBV11-2|.|.|14
TGTGCCAGCAGCTTGATGGGGGTGGGCACTGAAGCTTTCTTT
CASSLMGVGTEAFF
>TRBJ2-1|TRBV10-3|few|.|15
TGTGCCATCAGTACGTGGCCCCCGACCTACAATGAGCAGTTCTTC
CAISTWPPTYNEQFF
>TRBJ2-5|TRBV9|many|.|18
TGTGCCAGCAGCGTAGGGGTTCAGGGGGGCTGGGTATCAGAGACCCAGTACTTC
CASSVGVQGGWVSETQYF
>TRBJ2-1|TRBV20-1|.|TRBD2|20
TGCAGTGCTCTCACTAGCGGGGGCCCCCGTGGCCCGCCAACTTACAATGAGCAGTTCTTC
CSALTSGGPRGPPTYNEQFF
>TRBJ1-2|TRBV5-1|.|TRBD1|15
TGCGCCAGCAGCCGACAGGGGGGGGATAACTATGGCTACACCTTC
CASSRQGGDNYGYTF
>TRBJ2-7|TRBV9|many|TRBD1|14
TGTGCCAGCAGCGTTGGGACAGCCCCCTACGAGCAGTACTTC
CASSVGTAPYEQYF
>TRBJ1-2|TRBV5-6|many|TRBD1|15
TGTGCCAGCAGCTTAAAGGGGGCCCTCTACTATGGCTACACCTTC
CASSLKGALYYGYTF
>TRBJ2-5|TRBV15|once|.|16
TGTGCCACCAGCAGAGCGAGGGGCCCGTACCAAGAGACCCAGTACTTC
CATSRARGPYQETQYF
>TRBJ2-1|TRBV28|few|.|15
TGTGCCAGCAGTTTAACAAGCCCCGTCCGCAATGAGCAGTTCTTC
CASSLTSPVRNEQFF
>TRBJ2-1|TRBV9|once|TRBD2|17
TGTGCCAGCAGCGGTGGGACCTCCGGGACTAGCGGCGGTGAGCAGTTCTTC
CASSGGTSGTSGGEQFF
>TRBJ2-7|TRBV6-1|.|TRBD2|14
TGTGCCAGCAGAAGCGGGGGGAAGACCTACGAGCAGTACTTC
CASRSGGKTYEQYF
>TRBJ2-7|TRBV21-1|.|.|14
TGTGCCAGCAGGTCACAGGGGGCTATGTACGAGCAGTACTTC
CASRSQGAMYEQYF
>TRBJ2-2|TRBV12-3/TRBV12-4|.|TRBD2|19
TGTGCCAGCAACTTTGTCCCCCAGGGAGGGATCTTAGAAGCCGGGGAGCTGTTTTTT
CASNFVPQGGILEAGELFF
>TRBJ2-7|TRBV13|.|TRBD1|15
TGTGCCAGCAGCTTACGGGACAGGAGACCCTACGAGCAGTACTTC
CASSLRDRRPYEQYF
>TRBJ1-5|TRBV10-3|.|.|15
TGTGCCATCGGAGACACACTTTATAGCAATCAGCCCCAGCATTTT
CAIGDTLYSNQPQHF
>TRBJ2-7|TRBV7-6|.|TRBD2|17
TGTGCCAGCAGCTTAGAGGCCGTGGGACTAGCGGTCTACGAGCAGTACTTC
CASSLEAVGLAVYEQYF
>TRBJ2-2|TRBV19|.|.|14
TGTGCCACCACAGGGAGGGGGAACACCGGGGAGCTGTTTTTT
CATTGRGNTGELFF
>TRBJ2-5|TRBV12-3/TRBV12-4|.|.|14
TGTGCCAGCAGTTTTGGGCGGGAAGGAGAGACCCAGTACTTC
CASSFGREGETQYF
>TRBJ2-3|TRBV6-1|.|TRBD2|17
TGTGCCAGCACCCACGGGTTCGGGCGGGGGGGCACAGATACGCAGTATTTT
CASTHGFGRGGTDTQYF
>TRBJ2-1|TRBV12-3/TRBV12-4|.|TRBD1|16
TGTGCCAGCAGTTTTTGGACAGGGGGACATCACAATGAGCAGTTCTTC
CASSFWTGGHHNEQFF
>TRBJ2-1|TRBV5-1|.|TRBD2|20
TGCGCCAGCAGCATGCGTCGAGGCCTAGCGGGGGGTAGCTCCTACAATGAGCAGTTCTTC
CASSMRRGLAGGSSYNEQFF
>TRBJ2-7|TRBV4-1|few|.|13
TGCGCCAGCAGCCAAGATAAGTGGTACGAGCAGTACTTC
CASSQDKWYEQYF
>TRBJ2-4|TRBV4-1|.|TRBD2|17
TGCGCCAGCAGCCAAGTTGGGCTAGCGGGGGCCGGAGGCATTCAGTACTTC
CASSQVGLAGAGGIQYF
>TRBJ2-7|TRBV9|once|TRBD1|14
TGTGCCAGCAGCGTAACGGACAGGTCCTACGAGCAGTACTTC
CASSVTDRSYEQYF
>TRBJ1-2|TRBV29-1|many|.|11
TGCAGCGTTGCGGGTACCTATGGCTACACCTTC
CSVAGTYGYTF
>TRBJ2-3|TRBV15|.|TRBD2|19
TGTGCCACCAGCAGATGGCAACCGGGACTAGCGGGGGGATCGGATACGCAGTATTTT
CATSRWQPGLAGGSDTQYF
>TRBJ2-1|TRBV11-1|.|TRBD1|16
TGTGCCAGCAGCCCCCGGACAGGGGGCCGGAGGAATGAGCAGTTCTTC
CASSPRTGGRRNEQFF
>TRBJ2-3|TRBV18|.|.|14
TGTGCCAGCTCACCGGTGGCGGGCCCAGATACGCAGTATTTT
CASSPVAGPDTQYF
>TRBJ2-7|TRBV11-3|.|.|15
TGTGCCAGCAGCTTAGGGGGGGGGCCTCACTACGAGCAGTACTTC
CASSLGGGPHYEQYF
>TRBJ2-7|TRBV28|few|.|13
TGTGCCAGCAGTTTATGGGCCCACTACGAGCAGTACTTC
CASSLWAHYEQYF
>TRBJ2-7|TRBV6-5|few|.|16
TGTGCCAGCAGTTACTCGGGAACCCTCTCCCACTACGAGCAGTACTTC
CASSYSGTLSHYEQYF
>TRBJ2-5|TRBV4-3|few|TRBD2|16
TGCGCCAGCAGCCAGACTAGCGGGGAAACCCAAGAGACCCAGTACTTC
CASSQTSGETQETQYF
>TRBJ2-7|TRBV6-6|few|.|13
TGTGCCAGCAGTCAGACTTCTGGGGTCGAGCAGTACTTC
CASSQTSGVEQYF
>TRBJ2-6|TRBV4-3|.|.|16
TGCGCCAGCAGGTCGGGTCTCCCCAAGGGGGCCAACGTCCTGACTTTC
CASRSGLPKGANVLTF
>TRBJ1-2|TRBV4-1|few|.|13
TGCGCCAGCAGCCTCAGGGAGGTTGGCGGCTACACCTTC
CASSLREVGGYTF
>TRBJ2-5|TRBV29-1|.|.|13
TGCAGCGTTCGTTGGAGACTCCAAGAGACCCAGTACTTC
CSVRWRLQETQYF
>TRBJ1-2|TRBV7-9|.|TRBD1|14
TGTGCCAGCAGCCCCCGGGACAGGGGGCATGGCTACACCTTC
CASSPRDRGHGYTF